The 22 T cell receptor beta chains listed next were all sequenced from one sample in a study of regulatory T cells in long-lasting Graves disease (dated by TCRdb to about 2021). According to the study, the label for this sample's time point signals: newly diagnosed GD, antithyroid drugs for less than 3 months. RNA was extracted from PBMCs in TRIzol for both TCR sequencing and RNA sequencing. Receptor amplification or capture employed multiplex PCR. The instrument given in TCRdb is Illumina HiSeq 4000. TCR beta libraries were built with iRepertoire HTBI primers and Arm-PCR amplification of CDR3 regions. TCRdb passed the public sequencing reads through fastp at Q25 and MiXCR, retaining productive beta sequences. Every CDR3 protein is listed once, alongside the most common genes and DNA of its rows. Within this sample are about 440,000 distinct CDR3 sequences, with over 15% of them counted one time only. 20% to 25% of the sample goes to the ten largest clones.

These data also formed part of another study, on T cells in Graves' hyperthyroidism and ophthalmopathy.

The input for sequencing was peripheral blood mononuclear cells (PBMCs), taken at new diagnosis, from a patient treated with antithyroid drugs. The receptors were sampled from a woman aged 18-29 years with Graves disease. Donor details come from another sample of the same person, matched by shared clones.

Only a few counts were recorded for this clonotype. The genes are TRBV4-1 and TRBJ1-4; perhaps TRBD1 as D (6 bases). The length of the CDR3 is 16 residues. Germline loops: CDR1 MGHRA, CDR2 YSYEKL. Deletions cut 5 bases from V and 0 bases from J, with 13 bases between. The CDR3 region is CASSSGQPTTNEKLFF. CDR3 DNA sequence: TGCGCCAGCAGCTCCGGACAGCCCACAACTAATGAAAAACTGTTTTTT.

This clonotype turned up a few times. The rearrangement joins TRBV3-1 to TRBJ2-3; 14 nucleotides agree with TRBD2. Germline-derived CDR1 and CDR2 are LGHDT and YNNKEL (reference sequence). V shed 5 bases, J shed 1 base, and the junction held 26 bases outside the gene matches. The CDR3 totals 24 residues. As DNA, the CDR3 is TGTGCCAGCAGCGGGTTACCTTGGGGGTTCGGGACTAGCGGGAGAGATCGTCGCACAGATACGCAGTATTTT. This translates into CASSGLPWGFGTSGRDRRTDTQYF.

This clonotype was seen many times. The CDR3 DNA reads as TGTGCCTGGAGTGAGACAGGGGTGTTCAAAAAACTGTTTTTT. It encodes CAWSETGVFKKLFF. The chain uses TRBV30 and TRBJ1-4; TRBD1 agrees at 8 bases. V was clipped by 1 base and J by 9 bases; unmatched bases: 7. CDR1 GTSNPN and CDR2 SVGIG come from the germline V gene (reference sequence). The CDR3 runs to 14 residues.

The chain recombines TRBV12-3 or TRBV12-4 with TRBJ1-4; D is undetermined. The CDR3 is 14 residues long. Trimming pared 7 bases from V and 8 bases from J, leaving 17 bases between. The CDR3 loop is CASKPDGYTEKLFF. The DNA of the CDR3 is TGTGCCAGCAAGCCGGACGGATATACCGAAAAACTGTTTTTT.

This clonotype was recorded at least ten times. The chain joins TRBV6-5 to TRBJ2-1; TRBD1 might be the D (5 bases). This CDR3 is built from 14 residues. V was trimmed by 0 bases and J by 7 bases, leaving 10 bases between them. The germline V gene has CDR1 MNHEY and CDR2 SVGAGI. The CDR3 sequence: CASSYSRRGNEQFF. The CDR3 region has the DNA TGTGCCAGCAGTTACTCCAGAAGGGGAAATGAGCAGTTCTTC.

Note on this clonotype: The junction and the germline gene differ at one end; a read error may be behind it. The chain recombines TRBV28 with TRBJ2-1; perhaps TRBD1 as D (6 bases). The germline V gene has CDR1 MDHEN and CDR2 SYDVKM. The CDR3 extends over 13 amino acids. The chain's CDR3 is CASSPNRVYEQFF. CDR3 nucleotides: TGCGCCAGCAGCCCTAACAGGGTTTATGAGCAGTTCTTC.

This clonotype has a count of ten or more. The genes are TRBV9 and TRBJ2-1; 15 nucleotides line up with TRBD2. The CDR3 has 16 amino acids. Trimming removed 2 bases from V and 7 bases from J; junction bases left unmatched: 4. The germline gives CDR1 SGDLS, CDR2 YYNGEE. In nucleotides, the CDR3 is TGTGCCAGCAGCGTCGCCGGGACTAGCGGGAGGAATGAGCAGTTCTTC. Residues: CASSVAGTSGRNEQFF.

This clonotype was recorded many times. The rearrangement links TRBV30 to TRBJ2-1; TRBD1 agrees at 9 bases. The trim removed 4 bases at V and 6 bases at J, leaving 7 bases unmatched. Germline V lookup: CDR1 GTSNPN, CDR2 SVGIG (reference sequence). The CDR3 loop spans 14 amino acids. The CDR3 coding sequence is TGTGCCTGGACATTGGGACAGGGTCTCAATGAGCAGTTCTTC. The encoded protein is CAWTLGQGLNEQFF.

The rearrangement links TRBV30 to TRBJ2-1; 12 nucleotides align to TRBD2. Trimming took 3 bases from V and 4 from J; bases not matched to a gene: 4. The CDR3 contains 15 residues. Germline V gene data show CDR1 as GTSNPN and CDR2 as SVGIG (reference sequence). Here the CDR3 reads CAWRPGTSGYNEQFF. Here the CDR3 DNA reads TGTGCCTGGAGACCCGGGACTAGCGGGTACAATGAGCAGTTCTTC.

This clonotype has just a few counts. V gene TRBV7-9 combines with J gene TRBJ2-7; 7 bases are a match to TRBD1. CDR3 length: 12 amino acids. Germline values: CDR1 SEHNR, CDR2 FQNEAQ (reference sequence). V lost 5 bases to trimming and J lost 7 bases; unmatched junction nucleotides: 5. The CDR3 spells CASSRDSREQYF. CDR3 DNA: TGTGCCAGCAGCAGGGACAGTCGAGAGCAGTACTTC. The full variable domain, its missing parts supplied by reference TRBV7-9 and TRBJ2-7, is DTGVSQNPRHKITKRGQNVTFRCDPISEHNRLYWYRQTLGQGPEFLTYFQNEAQLEKSRLLSDRFSAERPKGSFSTLEIQRTEQGDSAMYLCASSRDSREQYFGPGTRLTVT.

This rearrangement joins TRBV20-1 to TRBJ2-1; 10 bases are a match to TRBD2. The J segment lost 7 bases and the V segment lost 0 bases, leaving 6 bases of the junction unmatched. The CDR3 is 15 residues long. Germline V gives CDR1 DFQATT, CDR2 SNEGSKA (reference sequence). This CDR3 is CSARDWASGSNEQFF. DNA of the CDR3: TGCAGTGCTAGAGATTGGGCTAGCGGGAGTAATGAGCAGTTCTTC.

The V call is TRBV24-1, the J call TRBJ2-5; unclear D gene. The germline V gene encodes CDR1 KGHDR and CDR2 SFDVKD. The CDR3 consists of 15 residues. Trimming took 3 bases from V and 0 from J, leaving 10 bases between them. The CDR3 DNA reads TGTGCCACCAGTGATCCGACCGGGTACCAAGAGACCCAGTACTTC. This encodes CATSDPTGYQETQYF.

This clonotype was detected only a few times. V is TRBV5-1 and J is TRBJ1-1, with TRBD1 as a possible D gene (5 bases). The germline gives CDR1 SGHRS, CDR2 YFSETQ. The V end lost 5 bases, the J end lost 1 base, and 12 bases lay between the germline ends. The CDR3 has 14 amino acids. CDR3 amino acids: CASRSQGGNTEAFF. CDR3 in DNA: TGCGCCAGCAGGAGTCAGGGAGGGAACACTGAAGCTTTCTTT. The variable domain in full, with the rest retrieved from reference TRBV5-1 and TRBJ1-1, is KAGVTQTPRYLIKTRGQQVTLSCSPISGHRSVSWYQQTPGQGLQFLFEYFSETQRNKGNFPGRFSGRQFSNSRSEMNVSTLELGDSALYLCASRSQGGNTEAFFGQGTRLTVV.

As regards this clonotype: This may arise from a read error, as a much more abundant clone is one base away. The chain combines TRBV7-2 with TRBJ2-1; D call uncertain. CDR3 length: 13 amino acids. The V gene's germline CDR1 is SGHTA and CDR2 FQGNSA. The CDR3 DNA is TGTGCCAGCAGCTCACCCCAGTACAGTGAGCAGTTCTTC. Protein product: CASSSPQYSEQFF.

The table lists this clonotype with many counts. This sequence joins TRBV5-8 and TRBJ2-3; 8 bases are a match to TRBD1. Germline trimming cut 0 bases from V and 4 bases from J; bases unmatched to any gene: 4. The CDR3 is made up of 15 amino acids. Germline CDR1 is SGHTS and CDR2 is YDEGEE. The CDR3 DNA is TGTGCCAGCAGCTTGGGGCAGGGGGCCTCAGATACGCAGTATTTT. As protein: CASSLGQGASDTQYF.

This clonotype appeared many times. The rearrangement joins TRBV6-9 to TRBJ2-3; D gene uncertain. CDR3 length: 15 amino acids. Germline V gives CDR1 MNHGY, CDR2 SVAAGI. Trimming removed 3 bases at V and 0 bases at J, with 10 bases between. This chain's CDR3 is CASSYKGPSTDTQYF. In DNA form, the CDR3 reads TGTGCCAGCAGTTACAAGGGTCCGAGCACAGATACGCAGTATTTT.

V and J are TRBV27 and TRBJ1-2, with D perhaps TRBD1 (5 bases). Trimming cost V 4 bases and J 2 bases, with 14 bases left between them. CDR3 size: 15 residues. Germline values: CDR1 MNHEY, CDR2 SMNVEV (reference sequence). CDR3 DNA: TGTGCCAGCAGTTCCCTAGCAGGGCCCAACTATGGCTACACCTTC. Translation: CASSSLAGPNYGYTF.

At least ten counts were recorded for this clonotype. V is TRBV11-3 and J is TRBJ2-2; possibly TRBD1 or TRBD2 for D (6 bases each). The CDR3 is 16 residues long. Germline assignment: CDR1 SGHNT and CDR2 YENEEA. Trimming removed 5 bases at V and 3 bases at J, with 16 bases between. CDR3 in amino acids: CASSLSSRGDTGELFF. In DNA form, the CDR3 reads TGTGCCAGCAGCCTAAGCAGTAGGGGGGACACCGGGGAGCTGTTTTTT.

The sample holds many counts of this clonotype. V gene TRBV10-2 combines with J gene TRBJ1-1, with D uncertain. The V and J ends lost 0 bases and 1 base respectively, with 6 bases between them. The V gene's germline CDR1 is WSHSY and CDR2 SAAADI. This CDR3 has 14 residues. The CDR3 coding sequence is TGCGCCAGCAGTGAGTCTGGGAGGAACACTGAAGCTTTCTTT. Encoded protein: CASSESGRNTEAFF.

The chain employs TRBV20-1 and TRBJ2-7; D could derive from TRBD1 or TRBD2 (5 bases each). V was clipped by 0 bases and J by 0 bases, with 21 bases between them. The CDR3 length is 18 residues. CDR1 is DFQATT, CDR2 SNEGSKA, per germline (reference sequence). The CDR3 loop reads CSARDIKSGTISSYEQYF. The CDR3 DNA reads as TGCAGTGCTAGAGATATTAAATCCGGGACGATAAGCTCCTACGAGCAGTACTTC.

This clonotype was observed many times. The chain carries TRBV7-2 and TRBJ2-2; 12 bases align to TRBD2. Germline V gene data show CDR1 as SGHTA and CDR2 as FQGNSA. The CDR3 extends over 16 amino acids. V shed 5 bases, J shed 6 bases, and the junction held 7 bases outside the gene matches. CDR3 bases: TGTGCCAGCAGCCGGCCTAGCGGGAGGGCCGCCGGGGAGCTGTTTTTT. It is translated as CASSRPSGRAAGELFF.

At least ten counts were recorded for this clonotype. The V gene is TRBV18, the J gene TRBJ2-7; 8 nucleotides align to TRBD1. The length of the CDR3 is 13 residues. V shed 5 bases, J shed 5 bases, and the junction held 5 bases outside the gene matches. Germline assignment: CDR1 KGHSH and CDR2 LQKENI. CDR3 in amino acids: CASSKTGEDEQYF. The CDR3 DNA sequence: TGTGCCAGCTCAAAGACAGGGGAGGACGAGCAGTACTTC. The variable domain in full, completed from reference TRBV18 and TRBJ2-7, reads NAGVMQNPRHLVRRRGQEARLRCSPMKGHSHVYWYRQLPEEGLKFMVYLQKENIIDESGMPKERFSAEFPKEGPSILRIQQVVRGDSAAYFCASSKTGEDEQYFGPGTRLTVT.